This T cell receptor (beta chain) was obtained from a study of blood T cell repertoires in COVID-19. In the original workflow: Estimates of nucleated cell counts were drawn from the amplification of reference gene primers. Measured with immunoSEQ multiplex PCR; TCRdb has only the in-frame clones, and not every one. That table gives V, J and clone size, and the DNA gave D and trimming. The sample includes hundreds of thousands of clones, 88% of them seen just once. V lost 2 bases, J lost 5 bases, and 7 bases lay in between. The germline gives CDR1 SGHTA, CDR2 FQGNSA. This CDR3 comprises 13 residues. Sequencing used peripheral blood. This sequence originates from a man at least 80 years old with acute or convalescent COVID-19. This chain joins TRBV7-2 and TRBJ2-1; maybe TRBD1 (5 bases). The CDR3 spells CASSLLQDNEQFF. CDR3 bases: TGTGCCAGCAGCTTATTACAGGACAATGAGCAGTTCTTC.